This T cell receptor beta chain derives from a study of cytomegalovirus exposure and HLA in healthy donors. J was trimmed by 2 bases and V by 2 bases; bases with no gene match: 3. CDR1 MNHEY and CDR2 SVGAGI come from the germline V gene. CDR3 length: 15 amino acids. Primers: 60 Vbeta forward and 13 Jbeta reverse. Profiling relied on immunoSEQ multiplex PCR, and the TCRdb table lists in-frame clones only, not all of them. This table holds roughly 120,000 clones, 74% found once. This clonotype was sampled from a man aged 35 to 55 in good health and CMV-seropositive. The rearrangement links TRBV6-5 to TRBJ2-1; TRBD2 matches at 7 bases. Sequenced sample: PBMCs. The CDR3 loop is CASSYGGGTYNEQFF. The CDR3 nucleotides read TGTGCCAGCAGTTACGGCGGGGGAACCTACAATGAGCAGTTCTTC.